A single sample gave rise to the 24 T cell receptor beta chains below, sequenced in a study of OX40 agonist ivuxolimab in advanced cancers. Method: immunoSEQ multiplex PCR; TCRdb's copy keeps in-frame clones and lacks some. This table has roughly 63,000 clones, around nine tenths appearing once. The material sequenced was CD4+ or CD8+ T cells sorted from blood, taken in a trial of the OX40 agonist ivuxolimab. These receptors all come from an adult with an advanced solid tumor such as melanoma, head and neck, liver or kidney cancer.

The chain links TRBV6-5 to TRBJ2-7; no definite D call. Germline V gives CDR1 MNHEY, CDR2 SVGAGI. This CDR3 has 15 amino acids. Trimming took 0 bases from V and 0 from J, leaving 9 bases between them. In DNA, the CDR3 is TGTGCCAGCAGTTACTCTGCAGGTGGCTCCTACGAGCAGTACTTC. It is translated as CASSYSAGGSYEQYF.

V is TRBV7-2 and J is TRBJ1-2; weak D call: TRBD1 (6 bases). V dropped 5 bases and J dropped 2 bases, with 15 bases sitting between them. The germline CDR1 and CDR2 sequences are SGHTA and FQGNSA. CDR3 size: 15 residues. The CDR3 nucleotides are TGTGCCAGCAGCGCGGACAGAGTCCCAAACTATGGCTACACCTTC. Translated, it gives CASSADRVPNYGYTF.

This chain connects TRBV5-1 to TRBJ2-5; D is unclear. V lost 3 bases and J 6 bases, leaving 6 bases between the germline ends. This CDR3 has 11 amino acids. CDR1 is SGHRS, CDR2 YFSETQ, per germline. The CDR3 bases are TGCGCCAGCAGCTCTGATAAGACCCAGTACTTC. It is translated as CASSSDKTQYF.

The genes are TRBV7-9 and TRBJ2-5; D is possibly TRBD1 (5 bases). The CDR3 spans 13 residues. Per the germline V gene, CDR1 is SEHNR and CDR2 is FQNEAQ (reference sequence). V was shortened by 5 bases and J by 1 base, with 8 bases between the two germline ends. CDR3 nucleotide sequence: TGTGCCAGCAGCCAAACAGGCCAAGAGACCCAGTACTTC. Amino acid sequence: CASSQTGQETQYF.

In nucleotides, the CDR3 is TGTGCCAGCAGCTTGGAAACGGGGCGCACAGATACGCAGTATTTT. As protein: CASSLETGRTDTQYF. V gene TRBV5-4 combines with J gene TRBJ2-3; the D call may be TRBD1 or TRBD2 (5 bases each). V lost 0 bases, J lost 1 base, and 9 bases lay in between. The CDR3 contains 15 residues. CDR1 is SGHNT, CDR2 YYREEE, per germline (reference sequence). The whole variable domain, remainder taken from reference TRBV5-4 and TRBJ2-3, is ETGVTQSPTHLIKTRGQQVTLRCSSQSGHNTVSWYQQALGQGPQFIFQYYREEENGRGNFPPRFSGLQFPNYSSELNVNALELDDSALYLCASSLETGRTDTQYFGPGTRLTVL.

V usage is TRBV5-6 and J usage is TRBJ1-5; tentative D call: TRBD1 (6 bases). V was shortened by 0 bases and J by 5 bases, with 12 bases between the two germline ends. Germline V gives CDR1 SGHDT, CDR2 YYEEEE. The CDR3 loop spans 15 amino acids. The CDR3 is CASSLGIGGHQPQHF. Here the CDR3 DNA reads TGTGCCAGCAGCTTGGGCATCGGGGGGCATCAGCCCCAGCATTTT.

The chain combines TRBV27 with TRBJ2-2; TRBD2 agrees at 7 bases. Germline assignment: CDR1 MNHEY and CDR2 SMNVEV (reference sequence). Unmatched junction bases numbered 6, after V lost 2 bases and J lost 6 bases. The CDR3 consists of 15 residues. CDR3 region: CASSLGGVPPGELFF. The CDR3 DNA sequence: TGTGCCAGCAGTTTAGGGGGGGTTCCCCCCGGGGAGCTGTTTTTT.

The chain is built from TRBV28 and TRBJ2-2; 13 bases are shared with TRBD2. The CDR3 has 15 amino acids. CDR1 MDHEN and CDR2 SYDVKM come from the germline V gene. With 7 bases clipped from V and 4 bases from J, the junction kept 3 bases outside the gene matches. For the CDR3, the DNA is TGTGCCAGCACTACTAGCGGGAGGGCCACCGGGGAGCTGTTTTTT. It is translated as CASTTSGRATGELFF. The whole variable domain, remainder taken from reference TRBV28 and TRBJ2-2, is DVKVTQSSRYLVKRTGEKVFLECVQDMDHENMFWYRQDPGLGLRLIYFSYDVKMKEKGDIPEGYSVSREKKERFSLILESASTNQTSMYLCASTTSGRATGELFFGEGSRLTVL.

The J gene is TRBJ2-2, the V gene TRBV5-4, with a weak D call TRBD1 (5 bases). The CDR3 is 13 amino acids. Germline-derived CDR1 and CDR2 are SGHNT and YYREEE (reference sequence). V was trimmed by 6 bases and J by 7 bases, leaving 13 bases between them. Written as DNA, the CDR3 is TGTGCCAGCACAAGTTGGGGCGGCGGGGAGCTGTTTTTT. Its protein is CASTSWGGGELFF.

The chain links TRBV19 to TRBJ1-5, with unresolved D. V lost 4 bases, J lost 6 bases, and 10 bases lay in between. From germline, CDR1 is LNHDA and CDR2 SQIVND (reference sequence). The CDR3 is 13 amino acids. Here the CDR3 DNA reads TGTGCCAGTAGTACGACGCTTACTCAGCCCCAGCATTTT. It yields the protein CASSTTLTQPQHF.

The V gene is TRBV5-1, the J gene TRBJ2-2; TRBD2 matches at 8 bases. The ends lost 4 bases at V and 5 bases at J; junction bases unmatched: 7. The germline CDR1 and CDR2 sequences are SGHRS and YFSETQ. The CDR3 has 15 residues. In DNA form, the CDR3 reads TGCGCCAGCAGCACACCCGGGACTAGTACCGGGGAGCTGTTTTTT. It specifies CASSTPGTSTGELFF.

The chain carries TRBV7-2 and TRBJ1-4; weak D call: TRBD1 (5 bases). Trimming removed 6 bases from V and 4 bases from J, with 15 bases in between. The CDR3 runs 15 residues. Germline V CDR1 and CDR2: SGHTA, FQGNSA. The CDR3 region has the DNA TGTGCCAGCAGAGGTTCCGGGACTTTTAATGAAAAACTGTTTTTT. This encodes CASRGSGTFNEKLFF.

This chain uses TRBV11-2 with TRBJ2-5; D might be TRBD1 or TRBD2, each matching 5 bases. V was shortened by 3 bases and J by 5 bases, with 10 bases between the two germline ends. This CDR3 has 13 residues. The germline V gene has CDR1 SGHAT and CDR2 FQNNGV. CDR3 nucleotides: TGTGCCAGCAGCTTGGGGGTCGAGGAGACCCAGTACTTC. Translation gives CASSLGVEETQYF.

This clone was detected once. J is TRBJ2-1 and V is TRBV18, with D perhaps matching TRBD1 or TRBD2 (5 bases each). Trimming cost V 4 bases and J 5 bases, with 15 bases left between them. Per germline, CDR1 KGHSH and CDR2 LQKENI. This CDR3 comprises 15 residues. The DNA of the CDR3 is TGTGCCAGCTCACTCGACCTGAGGGGTGACAATGAGCAGTTCTTC. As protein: CASSLDLRGDNEQFF.

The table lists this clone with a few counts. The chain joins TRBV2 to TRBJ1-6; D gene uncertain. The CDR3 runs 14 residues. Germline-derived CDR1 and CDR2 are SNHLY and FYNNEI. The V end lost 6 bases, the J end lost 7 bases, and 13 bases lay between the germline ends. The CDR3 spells CASRPEGRNSPLHF. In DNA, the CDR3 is TGTGCCAGCAGGCCAGAGGGTAGGAATTCACCCCTCCACTTT.

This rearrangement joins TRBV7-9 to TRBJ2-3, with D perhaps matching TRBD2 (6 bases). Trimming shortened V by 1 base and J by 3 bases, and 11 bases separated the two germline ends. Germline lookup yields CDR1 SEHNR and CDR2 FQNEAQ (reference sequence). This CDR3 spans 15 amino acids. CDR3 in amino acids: CASSLDGTETDTQYF. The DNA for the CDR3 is TGTGCCAGCAGCTTAGATGGGACTGAAACAGATACGCAGTATTTT.

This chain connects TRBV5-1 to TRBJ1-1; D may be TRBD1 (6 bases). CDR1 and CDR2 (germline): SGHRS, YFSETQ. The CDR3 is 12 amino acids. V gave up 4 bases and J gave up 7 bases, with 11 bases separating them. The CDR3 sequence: CASSLQGFEAFF. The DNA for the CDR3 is TGCGCCAGCAGCCTTCAGGGGTTTGAAGCTTTCTTT.

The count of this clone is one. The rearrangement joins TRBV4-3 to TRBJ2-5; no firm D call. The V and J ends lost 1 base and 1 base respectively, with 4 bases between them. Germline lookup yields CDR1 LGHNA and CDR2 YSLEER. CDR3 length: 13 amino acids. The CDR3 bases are TGCGCCAGCAGCCAAGGTGGCCAAGAGACCCAGTACTTC. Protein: CASSQGGQETQYF.

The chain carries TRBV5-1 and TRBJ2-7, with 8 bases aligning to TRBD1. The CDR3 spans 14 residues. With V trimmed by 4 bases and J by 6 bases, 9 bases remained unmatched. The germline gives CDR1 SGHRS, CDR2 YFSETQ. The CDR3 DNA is TGCGCCAGCAGCAAGGACAGGGAATCGTCCGAGCAGTACTTC. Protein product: CASSKDRESSEQYF.

The CDR3 DNA is TGTGCCAGCAAAGACAGGGGGGGAAATTCACCCCTCCACTTT. It specifies CASKDRGGNSPLHF. This chain uses TRBV27 with TRBJ1-6; 9 nucleotides match TRBD1. Losses at the gene ends were 7 bases for V and 7 bases for J; bases not matched to a gene: 5. Looked up from germline, CDR1 is MNHEY and CDR2 is SMNVEV (reference sequence). The length of the CDR3 is 14 residues.

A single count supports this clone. The chain's CDR3 is CASSLWGGGPSTDTQYF. As DNA, the CDR3 is TGTGCCAGCAGTTTATGGGGCGGGGGCCCGAGCACAGATACGCAGTATTTT. The chain is built from TRBV27 and TRBJ2-3; maybe TRBD2 (7 bases). The germline gives CDR1 MNHEY, CDR2 SMNVEV (reference sequence). Deletions cut 1 base from V and 0 bases from J, with 14 bases between. This CDR3 is built from 17 residues.

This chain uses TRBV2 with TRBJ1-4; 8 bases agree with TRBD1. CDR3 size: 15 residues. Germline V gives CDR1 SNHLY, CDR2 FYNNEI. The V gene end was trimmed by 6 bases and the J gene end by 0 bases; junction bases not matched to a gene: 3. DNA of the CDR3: TGTGCCAGCAGCGCGACAGGGGCAACTAATGAAAAACTGTTTTTT. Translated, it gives CASSATGATNEKLFF.

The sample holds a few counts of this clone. Written as DNA, the CDR3 is TGTGCCAGCAGCTTATGGACCCAAGAGACCCAGTACTTC. This gives the protein CASSLWTQETQYF. V gene TRBV5-4 combines with J gene TRBJ2-5; no reliable D call. In germline, CDR1 is SGHNT, CDR2 YYREEE (reference sequence). The CDR3 is 13 amino acids. V lost 2 bases to trimming and J lost 1 base, with 6 bases between them. Using reference TRBV5-4 and TRBJ2-5 for the parts outside the CDR3, the full variable domain is ETGVTQSPTHLIKTRGQQVTLRCSSQSGHNTVSWYQQALGQGPQFIFQYYREEENGRGNFPPRFSGLQFPNYSSELNVNALELDDSALYLCASSLWTQETQYFGPGTRLLVL.

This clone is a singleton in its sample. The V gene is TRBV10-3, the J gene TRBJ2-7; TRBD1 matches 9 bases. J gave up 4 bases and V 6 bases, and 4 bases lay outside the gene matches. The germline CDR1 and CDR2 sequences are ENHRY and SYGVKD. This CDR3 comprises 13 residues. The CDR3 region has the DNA TGTGCCATCAGCCCCGGGACAGGGTACGAGCAGTACTTC. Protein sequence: CAISPGTGYEQYF.